This T cell receptor beta chain was documented in a study of blood T cells in healthy people across ages. General study findings and limits: Naive T cell percentage by flow cytometry tracked strongly with beta diversity.

This clonotype has ten or more counts. What it binds is unknown. After removal of 4 bases from V and 3 bases from J, the junction contained 8 bases not matched to a gene. The CDR3 is 16 amino acids. Looked up from germline, CDR1 is SGHDT and CDR2 is YYEEEE. A sample-barcoded 5' primer and a J-beta primer mix were used in a second PCR of roughly 7 to 12 cycles. TCRdb called the 5' RACE reads again in MiXCR, with one record for every CDR3 protein. The sample has 600,000 or so distinct CDR3 sequences; less than 35% are singletons. The extraction recovered at least 5 micrograms of total RNA per sample. Material for sequencing was blood. The receptor comes from a woman older than 75 in good health. V and J are TRBV5-6 and TRBJ2-5, with 11 positions matching TRBD1. The CDR3 bases are TGTGCCAGCAGCCTGGGGCCGGGACAGGGGGAAGAGACCCAGTACTTC. This translates into CASSLGPGQGEETQYF.